Included here is one TCR beta chain sequence, with context. Its antigen is not identified. This record belongs to a study of cytomegalovirus exposure and HLA in healthy donors. Study-wide results and caveats: Through in vitro validation, three CMV-associated chains were shown to be specific for CMV antigens.

V lost 4 bases and J lost 1, with 11 bases in between. The CDR3 contains 14 residues. Looked up from germline, CDR1 is SGHNT and CDR2 is YYREEE (reference sequence). Data came from immunoSEQ multiplex PCR; TCRdb stores just in-frame clones and leaves some out. The table has approximately 150,000 clones, over 80% seen once. This chain uses TRBV5-4 with TRBJ1-1; a possible D gene is TRBD1 (6 bases). Sequenced input: PBMCs. This receptor was taken from a man younger than 30 in good health and CMV-seropositive. The CDR3 is CASSTTQGNTEAFF. Here the CDR3 DNA reads TGTGCCAGCAGCACTACACAGGGGAACACTGAAGCTTTCTTT.